This TCR beta chain was identified during a study of T cells in Graves' hyperthyroidism and ophthalmopathy. Overall study results and limits: Blood shared most expanded thyroid clonotypes above 0.001.

The CDR3 is 15 residues long. Germline V CDR1 and CDR2: MDHEN, SYDVKM. Trimming took 6 bases from V and 6 from J; bases not matched to a gene: 9. Source material for PBMCs was 9 to 10 ml fresh peripheral blood. RNA transcripts served as the template for amplifying TCR beta CDR3 regions. The HTBI primer set served for first-round RT-PCR of the TCR CDR3. TCRdb independently ran MiXCR on the multiplex PCR reads; one entry per CDR3 protein. The data hold approximately 690,000 distinct CDR3 sequences, with about 14% observed a single time. This clonotype showed up many times. No antigen is known for it. This rearrangement joins TRBV28 to TRBJ2-1; 9 bases agree with TRBD2. The specimen sequenced was blood. The source of this sequence is a woman in her 50s with Graves' ophthalmopathy. The CDR3 bases are TGTGCCAGCAGCAATAGCGGGAGCTTGATCAATGAGCAGTTCTTC. Translated, it gives CASSNSGSLINEQFF.